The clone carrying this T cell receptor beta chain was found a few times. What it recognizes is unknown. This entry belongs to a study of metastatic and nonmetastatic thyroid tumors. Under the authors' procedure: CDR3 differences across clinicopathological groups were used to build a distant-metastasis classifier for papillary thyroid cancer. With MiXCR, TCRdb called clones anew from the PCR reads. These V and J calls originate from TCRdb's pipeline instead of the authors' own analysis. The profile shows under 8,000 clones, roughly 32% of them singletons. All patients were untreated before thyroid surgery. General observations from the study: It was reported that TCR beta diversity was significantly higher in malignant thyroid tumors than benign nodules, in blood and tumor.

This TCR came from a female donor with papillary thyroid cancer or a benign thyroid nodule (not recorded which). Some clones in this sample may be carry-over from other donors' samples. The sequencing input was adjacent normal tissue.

CDR3 sequence reads: CAWSQGQYNQPQHF. The CDR3 region has the DNA TGTGCCTGGAGTCAGGGACAGTACAATCAGCCCCAGCATTTT. V is TRBV30 and J is TRBJ1-5, with TRBD1 identical over 7 bases. The CDR3 spans 14 residues. Trimming took 2 bases from V and 3 from J; bases not matched to a gene: 4. Germline V CDR1 and CDR2: GTSNPN, SVGIG (reference sequence).